Described below is a single T cell receptor beta chain sequence and its context. Its antigen is not known. The protocol was immunoSEQ multiplex PCR, while the TCRdb copy is restricted to in-frame clones and leaves out a portion. The repertoire holds roughly 61,000 clones, with about 91% as singletons. These data originate in a study of PD-1 blockade in classical Hodgkin lymphoma. V shed 6 bases and J shed 2 bases, with 14 bases lying between them. From germline, CDR1 is MNHEY and CDR2 SMNVEV (reference sequence). The CDR3 length is 14 residues. Every one of the patients relapsed after autologous stem cell transplantation (brentuximab vedotin exposure was variable). Study observations and caveats: Only CD4+ TCR diversity, not CD8+, had risen significantly by C4D1. Baseline diversity resembling that of newly diagnosed patients was seen in complete responders.

This chain connects TRBV27 to TRBJ2-7; D may be TRBD1 (5 bases). The source was peripheral blood mononuclear cells (PBMCs), collected before the second cycle of nivolumab. This receptor was taken from a human donor with classical Hodgkin lymphoma. CDR3 in amino acids: CASSPEGVTYEQYF. In nucleotides, the CDR3 is TGTGCCAGCAGCCCCGAAGGGGTAACCTACGAGCAGTACTTC.